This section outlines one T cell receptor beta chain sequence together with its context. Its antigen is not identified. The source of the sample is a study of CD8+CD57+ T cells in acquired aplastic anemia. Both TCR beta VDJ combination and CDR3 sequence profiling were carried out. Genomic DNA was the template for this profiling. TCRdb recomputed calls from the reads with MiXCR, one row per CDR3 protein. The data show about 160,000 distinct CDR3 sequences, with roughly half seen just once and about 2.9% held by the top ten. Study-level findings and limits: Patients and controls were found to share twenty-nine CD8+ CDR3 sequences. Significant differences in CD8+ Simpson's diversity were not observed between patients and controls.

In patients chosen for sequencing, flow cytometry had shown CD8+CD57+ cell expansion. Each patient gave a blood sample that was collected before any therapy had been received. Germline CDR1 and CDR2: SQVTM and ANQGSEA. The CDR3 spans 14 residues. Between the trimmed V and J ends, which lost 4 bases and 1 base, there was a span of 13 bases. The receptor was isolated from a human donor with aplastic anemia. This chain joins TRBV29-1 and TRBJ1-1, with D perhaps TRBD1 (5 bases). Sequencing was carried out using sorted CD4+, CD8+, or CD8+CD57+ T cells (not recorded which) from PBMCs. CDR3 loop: CSVASTQGNTEAFF. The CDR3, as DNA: TGCAGCGTTGCGTCAACGCAGGGGAACACTGAAGCTTTCTTT.